The entry below gives a single T cell receptor beta chain sequence along with its context. Generated by immunoSEQ multiplex PCR, the TCRdb table keeps only in-frame clones and is missing some. This table holds over 130,000 clones, roughly 94% found once. The germline V gene has CDR1 KGHSH and CDR2 LQKENI. The ends were cut back, 3 bases at V and 4 bases at J, with 18 bases in the middle. The CDR3 runs to 16 residues. The data were taken from a study of T cell responses to AZD1222 COVID-19 vaccine. The rearrangement uses TRBV18 and TRBJ2-5, with D perhaps assigned TRBD1 or TRBD2 (5 bases each). The receptor comes from an adult in good health. Sequences were derived from peripheral blood, sampled on day 0 of AZD1222 vaccination. The CDR3 DNA follows: TGTGCCAGCTCACCCAGCCTTGTGGGGACGGGAGAGACCCAGTACTTC. Amino acid sequence: CASSPSLVGTGETQYF. The whole variable domain, remainder taken from reference TRBV18 and TRBJ2-5, is NAGVMQNPRHLVRRRGQEARLRCSPMKGHSHVYWYRQLPEEGLKFMVYLQKENIIDESGMPKERFSAEFPKEGPSILRIQQVVRGDSAAYFCASSPSLVGTGETQYFGPGTRLLVL.